The table lists the clone carrying this T cell receptor beta chain with a few counts. The data belong to a study of blood T cell repertoires in COVID-19. Background on the study: Samples taken during acute and convalescent COVID-19 were collected in the United States, Italy and Spain.

Cohort 3 donors were reported recovered after two negative PCRs, clearance, or symptom resolution. V was pared by 5 bases and J by 2 bases, with 7 bases between. Germline V lookup: CDR1 GTSNPN, CDR2 SVGIG (reference sequence). This CDR3 contains 12 residues. Original handling: For nucleated cells, counts were estimated from reference gene primer amplification. The method was immunoSEQ multiplex PCR; TCRdb's version includes in-frame clones alone and lacks a portion of them. Clone size and V and J calls were adopted from that table, with D and trimming inferred from the DNA. In the table there are around 200,000 clones, more than 80% of which are singletons.

Sequencing was carried out using PBMCs or T cells enriched from blood (not recorded which). This TCR was sampled from a man aged 25-40 years who had recovered from COVID-19. The chain combines TRBV30 with TRBJ1-5; D is unresolved. The CDR3 nucleotides read TGTGCCTGGGGGAGGCGCAATCAGCCCCAGCATTTT. Protein product: CAWGRRNQPQHF.